Included here is one TCR beta chain sequence, with context. The TCRbeta library incorporated unique molecular identifiers. MiXCR, applied by TCRdb to the PCR reads, yields one record per CDR3 protein. The profile covers around 440,000 distinct CDR3 sequences, with around 15% appearing a single time and around 30% taken by the ten largest. The data stem from a study of T-cell reconstitution after alpha-beta-depleted transplantation in children. The CDR3 is 13 amino acids. Germline CDR1 and CDR2: MDHEN and SYDVKM. The J segment lost 10 bases and the V segment lost 2 bases, leaving 5 bases of the junction unmatched.

This TCR was recovered from a boy under three years old who had a stem cell transplant for Wiskott-Aldrich syndrome, so the T cells may come from the graft donor. Sequencing was performed on PBMCs, mostly from graft donor cells, taken 360 days after TCRalphabeta/CD19-depleted stem cell transplant. This rearrangement joins TRBV28 to TRBJ2-7; 10 bases agree with TRBD2. DNA for the CDR3: TGTGCCAGCAGTTTACCTCTAGCGGGGGATCAGTACTTC. Encoded protein: CASSLPLAGDQYF.